The clone carrying this T cell receptor beta chain was seen more than once but under ten times. Its antigen is unknown. Systemic immunosuppression or a history of autoimmune disease excluded patients. The sample belongs to a study of OX40 agonist ivuxolimab in advanced cancers. Study details: Ivuxolimab, an antibody that agonizes OX40 (CD134), was administered to the patients. Patients in the trial were receiving intravenous ivuxolimab every 2 weeks, at doses of 0.01 to 10 mg/kg.

Germline CDR1 is MNHNS and CDR2 is SASEGT. CDR3 length: 13 amino acids. Trimming took 3 bases from V and 7 from J, leaving 13 bases between them. Profiling relied on immunoSEQ multiplex PCR, and the TCRdb table lists in-frame clones only, not all of them. The sample consists of 20,000 or so clones, approximately 87% of them appearing once. The study's findings and limits: Among the lowest levels of clonal expansion were found in partial responders at 0.1-3.0 mg/kg.

The specimen comprised CD4+ or CD8+ T cells sorted from blood, sampled in a trial of the OX40 agonist ivuxolimab. The clonotype was recovered from an adult with an advanced solid tumor such as melanoma, head and neck, liver or kidney cancer. This chain joins TRBV6-1 and TRBJ2-7, with a weak D call TRBD2 (7 bases). The CDR3 nucleotides read TGTGCCAGCAGTGAGGGGGGGGCCGGGGAGCAGTACTTC. Encoded protein: CASSEGGAGEQYF.